Each of the 32 T cell receptor beta chains below was sequenced from the same sample in a study of shared clonotypes between healthy human individuals. Using immunoSEQ multiplex PCR, the repertoire was profiled, and TCRdb retains in-frame clones only, with some absent. The sample has hundreds of thousands of clones, more than 95% seen once; the top ten hold roughly 0.055%. Specimen: naive CD4+ T cells sorted from blood. Indicated subset: CD45RA+ positively selected. Receptor source: a woman in her twenties or thirties in good health.

The chain recombines TRBV7-7 with TRBJ2-3, with a tentative D call TRBD1 (5 bases). Trimming removed 6 bases from V and 14 bases from J, with 21 bases in between. The CDR3 length is 13 residues. Germline CDR1 reads SSHAT; CDR2 reads FNYEAQ (reference sequence). CDR3 amino acids: CASSHASLRELYF. Here the CDR3 DNA reads TGTGCCAGCAGTCACGCCTCGCTCAGGGAATTGTATTTT.

This rearrangement joins TRBV5-4 to TRBJ1-2, with D maybe TRBD1 (5 bases). With 1 base removed from V and 4 bases from J, the gap between germline ends came to 11 bases. Germline loops: CDR1 SGHNT, CDR2 YYREEE (reference sequence). The CDR3 spans 14 residues. CDR3 loop: CASSLWQGAYGYTF. The CDR3 DNA is TGTGCCAGCAGCTTGTGGCAGGGCGCCTATGGCTACACCTTC.

This chain uses TRBV28 with TRBJ2-7, with TRBD2 matching 7 bases. Unmatched junction bases numbered 10, after V lost 6 bases and J lost 5 bases. The CDR3 extends over 14 amino acids. Germline CDR1 MDHEN, CDR2 SYDVKM. The CDR3 sequence is CASSSGGSPHEQYF. CDR3 sequence (DNA): TGTGCCAGCAGCTCGGGGGGATCCCCCCACGAGCAGTACTTC. Combining the CDR3 with reference TRBV28 and TRBJ2-7 gives the whole variable domain DVKVTQSSRYLVKRTGEKVFLECVQDMDHENMFWYRQDPGLGLRLIYFSYDVKMKEKGDIPEGYSVSREKKERFSLILESASTNQTSMYLCASSSGGSPHEQYFGPGTRLTVT.

The chain employs TRBV25-1 and TRBJ1-6; D is ambiguous. The ends were cut back, 8 bases at V and 7 bases at J, with 6 bases in the middle. Germline V gene data show CDR1 as MGHDK and CDR2 as SYGVNS. The CDR3 loop spans 11 amino acids. CDR3 loop: CASAGNSPLHF. CDR3 nucleotide sequence: TGTGCCAGCGCGGGGAATTCACCCCTCCACTTT.

The CDR3 region is CASSLPTNTEAFF. The CDR3 DNA reads TGTGCCAGCAGCTTGCCGACGAACACTGAAGCTTTCTTT. This chain connects TRBV5-8 to TRBJ1-1; no clear D. This CDR3 spans 13 amino acids. The germline V and J ends were trimmed by 1 base and 1 base, with 5 bases remaining between them. Germline V gives CDR1 SGHTS, CDR2 YDEGEE.

The chain has TRBV7-9 and TRBJ2-3; 9 bases align to TRBD2. Trimming took 5 bases from V and 4 from J; bases not matched to a gene: 10. Looked up from germline, CDR1 is SEHNR and CDR2 is FQNEAQ (reference sequence). This CDR3 has 16 amino acids. The CDR3 here is CASSPGVAGVSDTQYF. CDR3 nucleotide sequence: TGTGCCAGCAGCCCTGGGGTAGCGGGAGTATCAGATACGCAGTATTTT.

This rearrangement joins TRBV28 to TRBJ1-5; no reliable D call. CDR3 length: 13 amino acids. Germline CDR1 reads MDHEN; CDR2 reads SYDVKM. V shed 6 bases and J shed 6 bases, with 12 bases lying between them. In nucleotides, the CDR3 is TGTGCCAGCAGCCAAAGCCCGGGTCAGCCCCAGCATTTT. Translation: CASSQSPGQPQHF.

This chain uses TRBV7-9 with TRBJ2-7; TRBD2 matches 8 bases. J was trimmed by 5 bases and V by 4 bases; bases with no gene match: 19. CDR3 length equals 18 residues. Germline assignment: CDR1 SEHNR and CDR2 FQNEAQ (reference sequence). As DNA, the CDR3 is TGTGCCAGCAGCTCACTAGCGGCAAGCGCCTGGGGGGTGCACGAGCAGTACTTC. Protein sequence: CASSSLAASAWGVHEQYF.

V and J are TRBV7-8 and TRBJ1-3; D might be TRBD1 (5 bases). Germline V gene data show CDR1 as SGHVS and CDR2 as FQNEAQ. V dropped 5 bases and J dropped 6 bases, with 14 bases sitting between them. This CDR3 region has 14 residues. The CDR3 reads CASSAQGFANTIYF. The CDR3 DNA reads TGTGCCAGCAGCGCCCAGGGTTTCGCAAACACCATATATTTT. Full variable domain (rest looked up from reference TRBV7-8 and TRBJ1-3): GAGVSQSPRYKVAKRGQDVALRCDPISGHVSLFWYQQALGQGPEFLTYFQNEAQLDKSGLPSDRFFAERPEGSVSTLKIQRTQQEDSAVYLCASSAQGFANTIYFGEGSWLTVV.

This chain uses TRBV7-3 with TRBJ2-1, with D unclear. Germline V gene sequence: CDR1 SGHTA, CDR2 FQGTGA. The V and J ends lost 4 bases and 8 bases respectively, with 9 bases between them. This CDR3 is built from 12 residues. CDR3 sequence reads: CASSSPPHEQFF. In DNA form, the CDR3 reads TGTGCCAGCAGCTCCCCACCCCATGAGCAGTTCTTC.

The CDR3: CASSSSGTYNEQFF. The CDR3 nucleotides read TGTGCCAGCAGTTCAAGCGGGACCTACAATGAGCAGTTCTTC. The V gene is TRBV5-4, the J gene TRBJ2-1; 7 bases align to TRBD2. Germline lookup yields CDR1 SGHNT and CDR2 YYREEE (reference sequence). The CDR3 extends over 14 amino acids. With 5 bases clipped from V and 2 bases from J, the junction kept 4 bases outside the gene matches.

The genes are TRBV27 and TRBJ2-3; no definite D call. The CDR3 is 14 residues long. Germline values: CDR1 MNHEY, CDR2 SMNVEV (reference sequence). V lost 5 bases and J 2 bases, leaving 11 bases between the germline ends. The DNA for the CDR3 is TGTGCCAGCAGTATCGGTCCTGCCACAGATACGCAGTATTTT. This translates into CASSIGPATDTQYF.

V and J are TRBV5-8 and TRBJ2-1, with TRBD1 matching over 7 bases. The V gene's germline CDR1 is SGHTS and CDR2 YDEGEE. The CDR3 is made up of 15 amino acids. V lost 5 bases, J lost 3 bases, and 8 bases stayed unmatched. CDR3 region: CASRHRQGIYNEQFF. In nucleotides, the CDR3 is TGTGCCAGCAGACATCGACAGGGTATCTACAATGAGCAGTTCTTC. The full variable domain, rest sourced from reference TRBV5-8 and TRBJ2-1, is EAGVTQSPTHLIKTRGQQATLRCSPISGHTSVYWYQQALGLGLQFLLWYDEGEERNRGNFPPRFSGRQFPNYSSELNVNALELEDSALYLCASRHRQGIYNEQFFGPGTRLTVL.

The rearrangement uses TRBV21-1 and TRBJ1-5; the table's D call TRBD1 went unverified against the DNA. TRBV21-1 is termed a pseudogene. This CDR3 region has 17 residues. The CDR3: CASSRTTQGADNQPQHF. DNA for the CDR3: TGTGCCAGCAGCAGGACCACACAGGGGGCAGACAATCAGCCCCAGCATTTT.

The chain joins TRBV18 to TRBJ2-7; D tentatively reads TRBD1 or TRBD2 (5 bases each). Germline V CDR1 and CDR2: KGHSH, LQKENI. Trimming stripped 3 bases from V and 0 bases from J, with 18 bases between. The CDR3 totals 17 residues. The CDR3 protein is CASSPVLTGLDSYEQYF. The CDR3 nucleotides are TGTGCCAGCTCACCGGTACTAACGGGGCTTGACTCCTACGAGCAGTACTTC.

This chain joins TRBV7-2 and TRBJ2-5; 8 nucleotides line up with TRBD2. The CDR3 loop spans 14 amino acids. The junction had 3 bases not matched to a gene; V was cut back by 4 bases and J by 2 bases. The V gene's germline CDR1 is SGHTA and CDR2 FQGNSA. The CDR3 region is CASSWGTRQETQYF. As DNA, the CDR3 is TGTGCCAGCAGCTGGGGGACTAGGCAAGAGACCCAGTACTTC.

This clone appeared a single time. This chain links TRBV7-9 with TRBJ2-7, with D possibly being TRBD2 (5 bases). Trimming took off 5 bases at V and 3 bases at J, with 11 bases between the two ends. Germline values: CDR1 SEHNR, CDR2 FQNEAQ (reference sequence). This CDR3 is built from 13 residues. The CDR3 bases are TGTGCCAGCAGCCAACTAGACCGCTACGAGCAGTACTTC. It translates to CASSQLDRYEQYF. The full variable domain, its missing parts supplied by reference TRBV7-9 and TRBJ2-7, is DTGVSQNPRHKITKRGQNVTFRCDPISEHNRLYWYRQTLGQGPEFLTYFQNEAQLEKSRLLSDRFSAERPKGSFSTLEIQRTEQGDSAMYLCASSQLDRYEQYFGPGTRLTVT.

The chain has TRBV4-1 and TRBJ1-2; D unresolved. The CDR3 has 14 amino acids. Trimming took 1 base from V and 8 from J, leaving 14 bases between them. Germline V gene sequence: CDR1 MGHRA, CDR2 YSYEKL. Written as DNA, the CDR3 is TGCGCCAGCAGCCAAGTTGGCGCTGCGGGGGGCTACACCTTC. Translation: CASSQVGAAGGYTF.

The chain employs TRBV4-1 and TRBJ2-7; TRBD2 might be the D (6 bases). V lost 4 bases to trimming and J lost 2 bases, with 12 bases between them. The CDR3 is made up of 14 amino acids. CDR1 and CDR2 (germline): MGHRA, YSYEKL. The CDR3 is CASSRLVATYEQYF. The CDR3 nucleotides read TGCGCCAGCAGCCGACTAGTGGCTACCTACGAGCAGTACTTC.

The chain joins TRBV5-5 to TRBJ2-2; perhaps TRBD1 as D (5 bases). V was cut by 2 bases and J by 1 base, with 9 bases left in between. This CDR3 comprises 15 residues. The germline CDR1 and CDR2 sequences are SGHKS and YYEKEE (reference sequence). CDR3 loop: CASSFYDRNTGELFF. For the CDR3, the DNA is TGTGCCAGCAGCTTTTACGACAGGAACACCGGGGAGCTGTTTTTT.

The rearrangement joins TRBV28 to TRBJ2-1, with D possibly TRBD2 on 6 matching bases. V was trimmed by 3 bases and J by 6 bases, leaving 15 bases between them. This CDR3 is built from 15 residues. Germline-derived CDR1 and CDR2 are MDHEN and SYDVKM. The CDR3 nucleotides are TGTGCCAGCAGTTTTGGCGGGACCGGGTCCAATGAGCAGTTCTTC. Translating it yields CASSFGGTGSNEQFF. Based on the CDR3 plus reference TRBV28 and TRBJ2-1, the full variable domain is DVKVTQSSRYLVKRTGEKVFLECVQDMDHENMFWYRQDPGLGLRLIYFSYDVKMKEKGDIPEGYSVSREKKERFSLILESASTNQTSMYLCASSFGGTGSNEQFFGPGTRLTVL.

The chain joins TRBV5-1 to TRBJ2-1, with 7 nucleotides matching TRBD2. CDR1 SGHRS and CDR2 YFSETQ come from the germline V gene. Trimming removed 7 bases from V and 0 bases from J; junction bases left unmatched: 10. The CDR3 loop spans 16 amino acids. The CDR3 here is CASRESSGYSYNEQFF. CDR3 coding DNA: TGCGCCAGCCGGGAATCTAGCGGTTACTCCTACAATGAGCAGTTCTTC.

This rearrangement joins TRBV29-1 to TRBJ1-1; 9 bases are a match to TRBD1. CDR3 length: 12 amino acids. Germline CDR1 reads SQVTM; CDR2 reads ANQGSEA. Losses at the gene ends were 7 bases for V and 4 bases for J; bases not matched to a gene: 4. CDR3 region: CSARDRVTEAFF. The CDR3 DNA reads as TGCAGCGCTCGGGACAGGGTCACTGAAGCTTTCTTT.

This clone has only one observation. The chain joins TRBV6-5 to TRBJ2-5, with a weak D call TRBD2 (6 bases). The V and J ends lost 0 bases and 4 bases respectively, with 9 bases between them. There are 14 residues in the CDR3. CDR1 is MNHEY and CDR2 is SVGAGI in the germline V gene. This chain's CDR3 is CASSYSRGGETQYF. Here the CDR3 DNA reads TGTGCCAGCAGTTACTCGCGGGGTGGAGAGACCCAGTACTTC.

Concerning this clone: Other DNA sequences from this sample encode an identical CDR3 as well. The rearrangement uses TRBV7-2 and TRBJ2-5; 10 bases align to TRBD1. The CDR3 loop spans 14 amino acids. V was clipped by 6 bases and J by 5 bases; unmatched bases: 6. CDR1 is SGHTA, CDR2 FQGNSA, per germline. For the CDR3, the DNA is TGTGCCAGCAGGAGGACAGGGGGTCGGGAGACCCAGTACTTC. Translated: CASRRTGGRETQYF.

This chain connects TRBV6-5 to TRBJ1-2; 8 bases match TRBD1. Per germline, CDR1 MNHEY and CDR2 SVGAGI. V shed 0 bases, J shed 8 bases, and the junction held 8 bases outside the gene matches. CDR3 length: 15 amino acids. The CDR3 DNA is TGTGCCAGCAGTTACTCGTGGGGACAGGTGGACGGCTACACCTTC. This translates into CASSYSWGQVDGYTF.

This chain connects TRBV19 to TRBJ1-1, with D tentatively TRBD1 (5 bases). This CDR3 region has 17 residues. CDR1 and CDR2 (germline): LNHDA, SQIVND (reference sequence). V was clipped by 3 bases and J by 1 base, with 18 bases between them. The CDR3 nucleotides are TGTGCCAGTAGTATGGGATATAAGGGGCGCTCGAACACTGAAGCTTTCTTT. Amino acids: CASSMGYKGRSNTEAFF.

This chain joins TRBV18 and TRBJ1-2; no reliable D call. Germline lookup yields CDR1 KGHSH and CDR2 LQKENI. V lost 0 bases to trimming and J lost 8 bases, with 10 bases between them. The CDR3 sequence is 13 residues long. The CDR3 is CASSPPADEGYTF. CDR3 nucleotides: TGTGCCAGCTCACCACCGGCCGATGAGGGCTACACCTTC.

The chain couples TRBV15 to TRBJ1-5; TRBD1 agrees at 7 bases. Trimming took 5 bases from V and 1 from J; bases not matched to a gene: 5. The CDR3 is 15 residues long. Germline V lookup: CDR1 LNHNV, CDR2 YYDKDF (reference sequence). The CDR3 loop is CATSSDRRSNQPQHF. The CDR3 DNA reads TGTGCCACCAGCTCGGACAGGAGGAGCAATCAGCCCCAGCATTTT. Variable domain in full (rest from reference TRBV15 and TRBJ1-5): DAMVIQNPRYQVTQFGKPVTLSCSQTLNHNVMYWYQQKSSQAPKLLFHYYDKDFNNEADTPDNFQSRRPNTSFCFLDIRSPGLGDTAMYLCATSSDRRSNQPQHFGDGTRLSIL.

The V call is TRBV28, the J call TRBJ1-4; TRBD1 agrees at 8 bases. The CDR3 is made up of 12 amino acids. Trimming cost V 7 bases and J 7 bases; bases outside gene matches: 2. Germline CDR1 MDHEN, CDR2 SYDVKM. This CDR3 reads CASIDRGEKLFF. CDR3 bases: TGTGCCAGCATCGACAGGGGTGAAAAACTGTTTTTT.

V gene TRBV6-5 combines with J gene TRBJ1-1; D is uncertain. The CDR3 has 15 residues. Trimming shortened V by 5 bases and J by 1 base, and 14 bases separated the two germline ends. Germline CDR1 reads MNHEY; CDR2 reads SVGAGI. CDR3 bases: TGTGCCAGCAGTAATTCCCAGGTGTCGAACACTGAAGCTTTCTTT. Encoded protein: CASSNSQVSNTEAFF.

This clone was detected only once. The chain joins TRBV30 to TRBJ1-2; no firm D call. This CDR3 has 13 residues. CDR1 is GTSNPN, CDR2 SVGIG, per germline (reference sequence). V was pared by 1 base and J by 4 bases, with 10 bases between. DNA for the CDR3: TGTGCCTGGAGTGCCGGACCCTCCTATGGCTACACCTTC. This codes for CAWSAGPSYGYTF. Drawing the rest from reference TRBV30 and TRBJ1-2, the complete variable domain is SQTIHQWPATLVQPVGSPLSLECTVEGTSNPNLYWYRQAAGRGLQLLFYSVGIGQISSEVPQNLSASRPQDRQFILSSKKLLLSDSGFYLCAWSAGPSYGYTFGSGTRLTVV.